These 29 T cell receptor beta chains originate from one sample sequenced in a study of blood T cell repertoires in COVID-19. The assay was immunoSEQ multiplex PCR, and TCRdb's table has in-frame clones only and misses some. The sample contains 200,000 to 250,000 clones, 70% to 90% of which appear only once. Sequenced material: PBMCs or T cells enriched from blood (not recorded which). The receptors stem from a woman in her 50s in a cohort exposed to, infected with or recovered from COVID-19 (not recorded which).

The chain links TRBV25-1 to TRBJ1-4, with a possible D match to TRBD1 (5 bases). CDR3 length equals 14 residues. The ends were cut back, 5 bases at V and 3 bases at J, with 10 bases in the middle. CDR1 is MGHDK and CDR2 is SYGVNS in the germline V gene. The CDR3 reads CASSPPGSNEKLFF. The CDR3 region has the DNA TGTGCCAGCAGTCCGCCAGGGTCTAATGAAAAACTGTTTTTT.

The chain is built from TRBV9 and TRBJ2-5, with a possible D match to TRBD2 (6 bases). Trimming left V 0 bases short and J 5 bases short, with 8 bases between. The CDR3 extends over 13 amino acids. The germline V gene encodes CDR1 SGDLS and CDR2 YYNGEE. The CDR3 DNA follows: TGTGCCAGCAGCGTAGGGGCGGGGGAGACCCAGTACTTC. It encodes CASSVGAGETQYF.

This rearrangement joins TRBV7-2 to TRBJ1-6, with TRBD1 identical over 7 bases. The CDR3 consists of 14 residues. Looked up from germline, CDR1 is SGHTA and CDR2 is FQGNSA. Losses at the gene ends were 5 bases for V and 10 bases for J; bases not matched to a gene: 8. This CDR3 is CASSGRQGGSPLHF. In nucleotides, the CDR3 is TGTGCCAGCAGCGGACGACAGGGTGGGTCACCCCTCCACTTT.

The rearrangement joins TRBV10-1 to TRBJ1-2; the D gene is possibly TRBD1 (5 bases). Looked up from germline, CDR1 is WNHNN and CDR2 is SYGVQD (reference sequence). The CDR3 is 15 residues long. V lost 3 bases and J 4 bases, leaving 15 bases between the germline ends. The CDR3 DNA reads TGCGCCAGCAGTGATGGACATCCTACCCTCTATGGCTACACCTTC. The encoded protein is CASSDGHPTLYGYTF.

The chain couples TRBV3-1 (or the pseudogene TRBV3-2) to TRBJ2-6, with a tentative D call TRBD1 (5 bases). Germline V gene data show CDR1 as LGHDT and CDR2 as YNNKEL (reference sequence). This CDR3 comprises 15 residues. V lost 6 bases and J 1 base, leaving 10 bases between the germline ends. The CDR3 loop is CASRTTGSGANVLTF. The CDR3 nucleotides read TGTGCCAGCAGGACCACAGGATCTGGGGCCAACGTCCTGACTTTC.

CDR3 amino acids: CASSQQGVEYEQYF. The CDR3 DNA follows: TGCGCCAGCAGCCAACAGGGGGTCGAGTACGAGCAGTACTTC. The chain recombines TRBV5-1 with TRBJ2-7, with TRBD1 matching over 8 bases. Germline V gene lookup returns CDR1 SGHRS and CDR2 YFSETQ. The V and J ends lost 4 bases and 4 bases, in that order; junction bases with no gene match: 7. CDR3 length: 14 residues.

The V gene is TRBV6-5, the J gene TRBJ1-6; D remains unclear. The CDR3 length is 11 residues. The ends were cut back, 11 bases at V and 10 bases at J, with 12 bases in the middle. The germline CDR1 and CDR2 sequences are MNHEY and SVGAGI. CDR3 loop: CADAGSSPLHF. The CDR3 region has the DNA TGTGCCGACGCAGGTTCCTCACCCCTCCACTTT.

The rearrangement links TRBV6-2 or TRBV6-3 to TRBJ2-3; possibly TRBD2 for D (6 bases). V lost 3 bases, J lost 0 bases, and 16 bases lay in between. Looked up from germline, CDR1 is MNHEY and CDR2 is SVGEGT. The CDR3 spans 17 residues. CDR3 in amino acids: CASSYDPRGTSTDTQYF. The CDR3 bases are TGTGCCAGCAGTTATGATCCCCGTGGGACTAGCACAGATACGCAGTATTTT.

V gene TRBV29-1 combines with J gene TRBJ2-7; 9 bases align to TRBD1. CDR3 length: 13 amino acids. Germline assignment: CDR1 SQVTM and CDR2 ANQGSEA. V trimming: 1 base; J trimming: 7 bases; junction bases outside the gene matches: 5. The CDR3: CSVEGTGDREQYF. CDR3 nucleotide sequence: TGCAGCGTTGAAGGGACAGGGGATCGAGAGCAGTACTTC.

V usage is TRBV30 and J usage is TRBJ1-2; D call uncertain. The V end was cut by 4 bases, the J end by 4 bases, with 16 bases between. Germline V CDR1 and CDR2: GTSNPN, SVGIG (reference sequence). The CDR3 contains 14 residues. CDR3 residues: CAWNRQALRYGYTF. In DNA form, the CDR3 reads TGTGCCTGGAATCGGCAGGCCCTACGCTATGGCTACACCTTC.

Of note for this clone: The junction shows a germline mismatch at one end, possibly a read error. V usage is TRBV2 and J usage is TRBJ1-2; D may be TRBD1 (6 bases). The CDR3 covers 14 residues. Looked up from germline, CDR1 is SNHLY and CDR2 is FYNNEI. CDR3: CAGSEGRGIYGYTF. For the CDR3, the DNA is TGTGCCGGCAGTGAAGGCAGGGGAATCTATGGCTACACCTTC.

This chain links TRBV6-5 with TRBJ1-1; weak D call: TRBD1 (6 bases). The V and J ends lost 5 bases and 4 bases respectively, with 17 bases between them. Germline CDR1 reads MNHEY; CDR2 reads SVGAGI. CDR3 length: 15 residues. The CDR3 sequence: CASSRTQGSVTEAFF. CDR3 in DNA: TGTGCCAGCAGTCGAACACAGGGATCGGTCACTGAAGCTTTCTTT.

The chain is built from TRBV19 and TRBJ1-2, with D perhaps TRBD1 (6 bases). V lost 3 bases, J lost 6 bases, and 11 bases lay in between. Germline lookup yields CDR1 LNHDA and CDR2 SQIVND (reference sequence). CDR3 length: 13 residues. The CDR3 sequence is CASSMGPGDGYTF. CDR3 coding DNA: TGTGCCAGTAGTATGGGACCAGGGGATGGCTACACCTTC.

This rearrangement joins TRBV19 to TRBJ1-2; 10 positions match TRBD1. V shed 8 bases, J shed 4 bases, and the junction held 7 bases outside the gene matches. The CDR3 spans 14 residues. The V gene's germline CDR1 is LNHDA and CDR2 SQIVND (reference sequence). The CDR3 loop is CASETGGAIYGYTF. DNA of the CDR3: TGTGCCAGTGAGACAGGGGGCGCGATCTATGGCTACACCTTC. The full variable domain, its missing parts supplied by reference TRBV19 and TRBJ1-2, is DGGITQSPKYLFRKEGQNVTLSCEQNLNHDAMYWYRQDPGQGLRLIYYSQIVNDFQKGDIAEGYSVSREKKESFPLTVTSAQKNPTAFYLCASETGGAIYGYTFGSGTRLTVV.

The rearrangement uses TRBV30 and TRBJ1-2, with D perhaps matching TRBD1 (6 bases). This CDR3 is built from 12 residues. Trimming stripped 2 bases from V and 6 bases from J, with 10 bases between. CDR1 is GTSNPN and CDR2 is SVGIG in the germline V gene (reference sequence). The CDR3 loop reads CAWSRQANGYTF. The CDR3 DNA follows: TGTGCCTGGAGTCGACAGGCTAATGGCTACACCTTC. Full variable domain (outside the CDR3, taken from reference TRBV30 and TRBJ1-2): SQTIHQWPATLVQPVGSPLSLECTVEGTSNPNLYWYRQAAGRGLQLLFYSVGIGQISSEVPQNLSASRPQDRQFILSSKKLLLSDSGFYLCAWSRQANGYTFGSGTRLTVV.

Worth noting for this clone: One end of the junction does not line up with germline, which may come from a read error. The chain joins TRBV12-3 or TRBV12-4 to TRBJ2-1, with a weak D call TRBD2 (6 bases). CDR3 size: 12 residues. CDR3 coding DNA: TGTGCCAGCAGTGAAGTCCAAGGGACTCCGATCTTC. This gives the protein CASSEVQGTPIF.

The chain uses TRBV27 and TRBJ2-2; 9 bases align to TRBD2. CDR1 is MNHEY and CDR2 is SMNVEV in the germline V gene (reference sequence). The CDR3 is made up of 16 amino acids. J gave up 2 bases and V 6 bases, and 7 bases lay outside the gene matches. For the CDR3, the DNA is TGTGCCAGCAGGCCTCGACTAGCGGCTAACACCGGGGAGCTGTTTTTT. Protein product: CASRPRLAANTGELFF.

The genes are TRBV11-2 and TRBJ1-3; tentatively, D is TRBD1 (5 bases). Trimming took off 3 bases at V and 0 bases at J, with 15 bases between the two ends. The CDR3 is 17 amino acids. Germline CDR1 and CDR2: SGHAT and FQNNGV. CDR3 protein: CASSFTGASTSGNTIYF. The DNA of the CDR3 is TGTGCCAGCAGCTTTACAGGAGCATCGACCTCTGGAAACACCATATATTTT. Full variable domain (outside the CDR3, taken from reference TRBV11-2 and TRBJ1-3): EAGVAQSPRYKIIEKRQSVAFWCNPISGHATLYWYQQILGQGPKLLIQFQNNGVVDDSQLPKDRFSAERLKGVDSTLKIQPAKLEDSAVYLCASSFTGASTSGNTIYFGEGSWLTVV.

The table lists this clone with a count of one. As DNA, the CDR3 is TGTGCCAGCTCACCGAATAGCCAAGAGACCCAGTACTTC. Translated: CASSPNSQETQYF. The V and J genes are TRBV18 and TRBJ2-5; the D is unclear. Germline V gene lookup returns CDR1 KGHSH and CDR2 LQKENI. The CDR3 covers 13 residues. V lost 3 bases to trimming and J lost 1 base, with 6 bases between them.

This rearrangement joins TRBV3-1 (or the pseudogene TRBV3-2) to TRBJ1-2; a possible D gene is TRBD1 (5 bases). Germline V gives CDR1 LGHDT, CDR2 YNNKEL (reference sequence). The V end was cut by 1 base, the J end by 9 bases, with 18 bases between. The CDR3 sequence is 15 residues long. CDR3 sequence (DNA): TGTGCCAGCAGCCAAGTACCCCGAGGAGGGGAGAGCTACACCTTC. The encoded protein is CASSQVPRGGESYTF.

The genes are TRBV7-8 and TRBJ2-7; TRBD1 matches at 7 bases. Germline V gene lookup returns CDR1 SGHVS and CDR2 FQNEAQ. The CDR3 loop spans 14 amino acids. V lost 6 bases and J lost 0; bases outside the gene matches: 5. The CDR3 DNA sequence: TGTGCCAGCAGTATCAGGGGGTCCTCCTACGAGCAGTACTTC. It specifies CASSIRGSSYEQYF.

This sequence joins TRBV7-9 and TRBJ1-1; D remains unclear. The germline V gene has CDR1 SEHNR and CDR2 FQNEAQ (reference sequence). CDR3 length: 14 residues. The V gene lost 2 bases and the J gene lost 0 bases, with 7 bases spanning the gap. CDR3: CASSLKSMNTEAFF. In DNA form, the CDR3 reads TGTGCCAGCAGCTTAAAATCTATGAACACTGAAGCTTTCTTT.

The chain recombines TRBV9 with TRBJ2-7; D perhaps matches TRBD2 (6 bases). The CDR3 has 15 residues. Germline V gives CDR1 SGDLS, CDR2 YYNGEE. V was shortened by 0 bases and J by 4 bases, with 14 bases between the two germline ends. CDR3 bases: TGTGCCAGCAGCGTAGCGCCGGGGACTCCTTACGAGCAGTACTTC. This gives the protein CASSVAPGTPYEQYF.

V usage is TRBV3-1 (or the pseudogene TRBV3-2) and J usage is TRBJ1-1; the D gene is possibly TRBD1 (5 bases). The germline V gene has CDR1 LGHDT and CDR2 YNNKEL (reference sequence). The CDR3 length is 16 residues. The V end lost 1 base, the J end lost 1 base, and 13 bases lay between the germline ends. The CDR3 loop is CASSQGGSGGNTEAFF. CDR3 coding DNA: TGTGCCAGCAGCCAAGGTGGTTCGGGGGGGAACACTGAAGCTTTCTTT.

This chain uses TRBV7-2 with TRBJ2-7, with 8 positions matching TRBD1. The CDR3 has 11 residues. CDR1 and CDR2 (germline): SGHTA, FQGNSA. Losses at the gene ends were 5 bases for V and 7 bases for J; bases not matched to a gene: 1. The CDR3 loop reads CASSQGAEQYF. The CDR3 nucleotides read TGTGCCAGCAGCCAGGGGGCTGAGCAGTACTTC.

The chain combines TRBV5-1 with TRBJ2-5, with D perhaps TRBD2 (5 bases). V dropped 3 bases and J dropped 3 bases, with 9 bases sitting between them. This CDR3 is 13 amino acids long. Germline CDR1 and CDR2: SGHRS and YFSETQ. CDR3 coding DNA: TGCGCCAGCAGCTGGCCCGGGGAAGAGACCCAGTACTTC. This sequence encodes CASSWPGEETQYF.

This clone has a single count. V gene TRBV30 combines with J gene TRBJ2-3; D is possibly TRBD2 (6 bases). Germline assignment: CDR1 GTSNPN and CDR2 SVGIG (reference sequence). Trimming removed 2 bases at V and 6 bases at J, with 15 bases between. The CDR3 loop spans 14 amino acids. CDR3 nucleotide sequence: TGTGCCTGGAGTATGGGCGGTGGGGGGGATACGCAGTATTTT. This gives the protein CAWSMGGGGDTQYF. The complete variable domain, with remaining parts taken from reference TRBV30 and TRBJ2-3, reads SQTIHQWPATLVQPVGSPLSLECTVEGTSNPNLYWYRQAAGRGLQLLFYSVGIGQISSEVPQNLSASRPQDRQFILSSKKLLLSDSGFYLCAWSMGGGGDTQYFGPGTRLTVL.

The chain carries TRBV4-1 and TRBJ2-2; 9 nucleotides match TRBD2. Trimming took 4 bases from V and 0 from J; bases not matched to a gene: 6. CDR1 is MGHRA, CDR2 YSYEKL, per germline. This CDR3 contains 17 residues. The CDR3 DNA sequence: TGCGCCAGCAGCCCTCAAGCGGGGGGCGCGAACACCGGGGAGCTGTTTTTT. Its translation: CASSPQAGGANTGELFF.

The genes are TRBV27 and TRBJ2-7, with 8 positions matching TRBD1. The CDR3 has 13 residues. CDR1 MNHEY and CDR2 SMNVEV come from the germline V gene (reference sequence). J lost 6 bases, V lost 2 bases, and 3 bases had no gene match. This chain's CDR3 is CASSLRRGREQYF. In nucleotides, the CDR3 is TGTGCCAGCAGTTTACGCAGGGGGCGCGAGCAGTACTTC.